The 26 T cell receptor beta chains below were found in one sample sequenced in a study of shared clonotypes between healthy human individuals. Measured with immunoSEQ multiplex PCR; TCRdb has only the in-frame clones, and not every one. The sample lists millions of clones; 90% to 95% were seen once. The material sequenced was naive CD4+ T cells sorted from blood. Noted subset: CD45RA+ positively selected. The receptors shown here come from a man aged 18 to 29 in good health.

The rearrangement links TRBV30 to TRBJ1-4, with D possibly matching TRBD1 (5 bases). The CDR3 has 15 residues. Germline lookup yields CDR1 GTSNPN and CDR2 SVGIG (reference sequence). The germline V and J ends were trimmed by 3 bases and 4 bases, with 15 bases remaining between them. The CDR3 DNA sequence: TGTGCCTGGAGCGGGAGGGGTAGAGGTAATGAAAAACTGTTTTTT. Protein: CAWSGRGRGNEKLFF.

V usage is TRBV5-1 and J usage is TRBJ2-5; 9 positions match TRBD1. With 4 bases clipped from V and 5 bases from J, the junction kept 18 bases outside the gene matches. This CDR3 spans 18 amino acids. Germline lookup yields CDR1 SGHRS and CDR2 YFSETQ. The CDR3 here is CASSRLPGQGSSRETQYF. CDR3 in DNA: TGCGCCAGCAGCCGTCTCCCGGGACAGGGATCAAGTAGGGAGACCCAGTACTTC. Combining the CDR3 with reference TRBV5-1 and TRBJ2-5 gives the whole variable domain KAGVTQTPRYLIKTRGQQVTLSCSPISGHRSVSWYQQTPGQGLQFLFEYFSETQRNKGNFPGRFSGRQFSNSRSEMNVSTLELGDSALYLCASSRLPGQGSSRETQYFGPGTRLLVL.

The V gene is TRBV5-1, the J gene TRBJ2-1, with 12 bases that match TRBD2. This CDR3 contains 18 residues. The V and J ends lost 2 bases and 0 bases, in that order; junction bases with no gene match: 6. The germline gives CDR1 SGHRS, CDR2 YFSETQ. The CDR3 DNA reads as TGCGCCAGCAGCTTAGGACTAGCGGGGTCGAGCTCCTACAATGAGCAGTTCTTC. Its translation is CASSLGLAGSSSYNEQFF.

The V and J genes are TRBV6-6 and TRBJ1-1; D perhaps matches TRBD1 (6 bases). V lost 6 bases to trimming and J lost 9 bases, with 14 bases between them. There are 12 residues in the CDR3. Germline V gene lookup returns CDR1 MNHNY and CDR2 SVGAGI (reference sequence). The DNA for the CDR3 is TGTGCCAGCAGCCGAGATACAGGGAAAGCTTTCTTT. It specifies CASSRDTGKAFF.

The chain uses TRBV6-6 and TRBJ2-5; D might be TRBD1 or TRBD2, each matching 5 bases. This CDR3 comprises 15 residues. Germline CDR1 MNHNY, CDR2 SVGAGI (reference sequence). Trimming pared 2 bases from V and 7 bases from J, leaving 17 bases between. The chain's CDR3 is CASSYLEGLGGTQYF. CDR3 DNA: TGTGCCAGCAGTTACCTAGAGGGTCTTGGGGGGACCCAGTACTTC.

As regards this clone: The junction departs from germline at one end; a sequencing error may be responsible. The CDR3 coding sequence is TGTGCTAGCAGCTTATATGACGGGAGTATTGCGTTCTTC. Translating it yields CASSLYDGSIAFF. J is TRBJ2-1 and V is TRBV7-7, with D perhaps TRBD2 (6 bases). The CDR3 is 13 residues long. From germline, CDR1 is SSHAT and CDR2 FNYEAQ (reference sequence).

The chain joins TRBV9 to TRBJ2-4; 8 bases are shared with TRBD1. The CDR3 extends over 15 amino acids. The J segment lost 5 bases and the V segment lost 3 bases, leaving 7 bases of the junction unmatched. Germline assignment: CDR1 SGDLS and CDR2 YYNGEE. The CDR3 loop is CASSAGQGGENIQYF. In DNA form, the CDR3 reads TGTGCCAGCAGCGCAGGACAGGGCGGCGAAAACATTCAGTACTTC.

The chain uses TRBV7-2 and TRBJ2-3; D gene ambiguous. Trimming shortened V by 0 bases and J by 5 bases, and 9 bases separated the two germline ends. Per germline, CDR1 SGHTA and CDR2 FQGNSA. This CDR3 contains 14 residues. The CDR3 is CASSLALTGDTQYF. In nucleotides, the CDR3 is TGTGCCAGCAGCTTAGCCCTGACTGGAGATACGCAGTATTTT. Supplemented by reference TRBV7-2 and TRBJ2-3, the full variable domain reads GAGVSQSPSNKVTEKGKDVELRCDPISGHTALYWYRQSLGQGLEFLIYFQGNSAPDKSGLPSDRFSAERTGGSVSTLTIQRTQQEDSAVYLCASSLALTGDTQYFGPGTRLTVL.

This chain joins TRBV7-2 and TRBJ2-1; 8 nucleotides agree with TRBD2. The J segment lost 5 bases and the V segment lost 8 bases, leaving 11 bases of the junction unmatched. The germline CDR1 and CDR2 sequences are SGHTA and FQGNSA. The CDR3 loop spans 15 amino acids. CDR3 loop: CASGPPAGGNNEQFF. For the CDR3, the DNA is TGTGCCAGCGGTCCTCCGGCGGGAGGTAACAATGAGCAGTTCTTC.

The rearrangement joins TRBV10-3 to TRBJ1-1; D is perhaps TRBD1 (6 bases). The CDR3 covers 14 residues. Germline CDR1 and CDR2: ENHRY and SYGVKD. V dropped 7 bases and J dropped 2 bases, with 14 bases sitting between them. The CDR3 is CAITNGQKNTEAFF. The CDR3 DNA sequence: TGTGCCATCACTAACGGACAGAAAAACACTGAAGCTTTCTTT.

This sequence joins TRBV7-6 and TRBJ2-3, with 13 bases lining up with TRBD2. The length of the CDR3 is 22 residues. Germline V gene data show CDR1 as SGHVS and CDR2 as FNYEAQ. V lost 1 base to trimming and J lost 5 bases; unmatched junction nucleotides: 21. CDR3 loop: CASSLVPILGLAGQKGVDTQYF. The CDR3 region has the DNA TGTGCCAGCAGCTTAGTCCCCATACTGGGACTAGCGGGGCAAAAAGGGGTAGATACGCAGTATTTT. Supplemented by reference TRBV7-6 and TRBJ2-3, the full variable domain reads GAGVSQSPRYKVTKRGQDVALRCDPISGHVSLYWYRQALGQGPEFLTYFNYEAQQDKSGLPNDRFSAERPEGSISTLTIQRTEQRDSAMYRCASSLVPILGLAGQKGVDTQYFGPGTRLTVL.

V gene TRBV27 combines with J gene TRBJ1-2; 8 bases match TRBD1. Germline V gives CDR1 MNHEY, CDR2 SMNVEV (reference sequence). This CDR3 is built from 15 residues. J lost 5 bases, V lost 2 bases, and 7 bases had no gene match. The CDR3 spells CASSLHRGVGYGYTF. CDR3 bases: TGTGCCAGCAGTTTACACAGGGGGGTAGGGTATGGCTACACCTTC.

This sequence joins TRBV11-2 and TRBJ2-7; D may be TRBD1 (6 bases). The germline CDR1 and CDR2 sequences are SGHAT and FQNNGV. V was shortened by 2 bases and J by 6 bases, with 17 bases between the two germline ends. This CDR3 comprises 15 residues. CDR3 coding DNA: TGTGCCAGCAGCTTAAACAGGGCAGGGTCCAGCGAGCAGTACTTC. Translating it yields CASSLNRAGSSEQYF.

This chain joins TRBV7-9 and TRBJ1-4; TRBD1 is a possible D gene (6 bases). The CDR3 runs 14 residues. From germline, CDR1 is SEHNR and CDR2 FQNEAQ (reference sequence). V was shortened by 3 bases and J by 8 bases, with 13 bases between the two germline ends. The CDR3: CASSFPGAGEKLFF. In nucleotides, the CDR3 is TGTGCCAGCAGCTTCCCGGGGGCCGGAGAAAAACTGTTTTTT.

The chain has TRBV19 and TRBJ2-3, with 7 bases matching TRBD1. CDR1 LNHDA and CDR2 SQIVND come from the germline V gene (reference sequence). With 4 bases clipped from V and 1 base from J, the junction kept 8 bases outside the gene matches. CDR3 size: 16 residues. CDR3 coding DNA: TGTGCCAGTAGTACAAACAGGGGTGTGGGCACAGATACGCAGTATTTT. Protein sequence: CASSTNRGVGTDTQYF. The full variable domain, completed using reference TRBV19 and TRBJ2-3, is DGGITQSPKYLFRKEGQNVTLSCEQNLNHDAMYWYRQDPGQGLRLIYYSQIVNDFQKGDIAEGYSVSREKKESFPLTVTSAQKNPTAFYLCASSTNRGVGTDTQYFGPGTRLTVL.

The CDR3 loop reads CASSLGGTRSRETQYF. CDR3 in DNA: TGCGCCAGCAGCTTGGGCGGGACTAGATCTCGAGAGACCCAGTACTTC. V and J are TRBV5-1 and TRBJ2-5, with 8 bases that match TRBD2. This CDR3 is built from 16 residues. CDR1 SGHRS and CDR2 YFSETQ come from the germline V gene. V shed 0 bases, J shed 4 bases, and the junction held 8 bases outside the gene matches.

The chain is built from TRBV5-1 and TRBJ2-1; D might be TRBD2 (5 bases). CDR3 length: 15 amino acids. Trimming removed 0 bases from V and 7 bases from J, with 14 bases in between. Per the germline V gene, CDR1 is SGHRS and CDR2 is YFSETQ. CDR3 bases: TGCGCCAGCAGCTTGGCCCCCTTAAGCGGTAATGAGCAGTTCTTC. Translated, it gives CASSLAPLSGNEQFF.

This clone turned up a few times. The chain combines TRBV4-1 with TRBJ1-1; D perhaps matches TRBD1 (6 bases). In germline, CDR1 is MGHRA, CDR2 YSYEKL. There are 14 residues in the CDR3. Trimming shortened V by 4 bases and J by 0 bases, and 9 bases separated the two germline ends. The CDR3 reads CASSPGHLNTEAFF. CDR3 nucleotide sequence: TGCGCCAGCAGCCCGGGACACCTGAACACTGAAGCTTTCTTT.

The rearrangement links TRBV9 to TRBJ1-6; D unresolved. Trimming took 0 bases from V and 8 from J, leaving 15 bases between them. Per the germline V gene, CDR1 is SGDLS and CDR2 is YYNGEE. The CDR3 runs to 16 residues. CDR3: CASSVAVGLKDSPLHF. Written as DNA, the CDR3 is TGTGCCAGCAGCGTAGCGGTAGGACTCAAAGATTCACCCCTCCACTTT.

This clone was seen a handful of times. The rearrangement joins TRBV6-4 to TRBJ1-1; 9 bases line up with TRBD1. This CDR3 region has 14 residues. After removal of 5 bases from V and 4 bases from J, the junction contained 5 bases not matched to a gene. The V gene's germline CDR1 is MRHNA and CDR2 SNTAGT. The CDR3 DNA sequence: TGTGCCAGCAGTAAGGGACAGGGAGGCACTGAAGCTTTCTTT. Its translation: CASSKGQGGTEAFF.

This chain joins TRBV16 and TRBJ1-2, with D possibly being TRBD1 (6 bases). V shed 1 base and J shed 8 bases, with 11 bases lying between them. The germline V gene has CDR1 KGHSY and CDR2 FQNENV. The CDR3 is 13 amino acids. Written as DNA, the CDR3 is TGTGCCAGCAGCCAATGGGGGGCGCGCGGCTACACCTTC. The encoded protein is CASSQWGARGYTF.

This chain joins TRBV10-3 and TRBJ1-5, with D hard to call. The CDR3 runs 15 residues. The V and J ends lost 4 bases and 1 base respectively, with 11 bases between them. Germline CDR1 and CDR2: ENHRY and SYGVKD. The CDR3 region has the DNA TGTGCCATCAGTGGGACGGAAGGAAGCAATCAGCCCCAGCATTTT. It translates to CAISGTEGSNQPQHF.

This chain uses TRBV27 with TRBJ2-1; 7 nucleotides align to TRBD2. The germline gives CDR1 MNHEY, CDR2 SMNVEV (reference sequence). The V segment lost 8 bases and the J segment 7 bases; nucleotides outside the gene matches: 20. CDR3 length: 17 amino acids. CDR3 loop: CASPGGVRRESSNEQFF. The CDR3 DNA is TGTGCCAGCCCTGGGGGGGTTCGGCGGGAGTCTAGTAATGAGCAGTTCTTC.

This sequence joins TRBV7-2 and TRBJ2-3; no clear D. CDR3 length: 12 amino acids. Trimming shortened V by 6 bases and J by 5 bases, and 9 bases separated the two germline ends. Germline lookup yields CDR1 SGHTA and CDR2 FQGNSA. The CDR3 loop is CASRQDLDTQYF. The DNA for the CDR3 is TGTGCCAGCAGGCAGGATTTAGATACGCAGTATTTT.

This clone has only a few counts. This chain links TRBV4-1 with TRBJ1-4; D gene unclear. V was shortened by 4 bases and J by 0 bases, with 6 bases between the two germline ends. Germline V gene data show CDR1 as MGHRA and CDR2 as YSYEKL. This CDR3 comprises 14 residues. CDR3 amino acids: CASSRGTTNEKLFF. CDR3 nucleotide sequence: TGCGCCAGCAGCCGAGGGACAACTAATGAAAAACTGTTTTTT.

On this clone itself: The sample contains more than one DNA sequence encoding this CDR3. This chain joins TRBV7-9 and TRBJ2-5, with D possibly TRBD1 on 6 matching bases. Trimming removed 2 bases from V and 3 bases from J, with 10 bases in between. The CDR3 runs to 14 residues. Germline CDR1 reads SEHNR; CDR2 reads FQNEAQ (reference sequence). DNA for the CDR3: TGTGCCAGCAGCTTAACCCAGGGGAAAGAGACCCAGTACTTC. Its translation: CASSLTQGKETQYF.